Each of the 8 T cell receptor beta chains below was sequenced from the same sample in a study of blood T cell repertoires in COVID-19. The repertoire was sequenced with immunoSEQ multiplex PCR; TCRdb's copy has only in-frame clones and lacks some. Found here are 300,000 to 350,000 clones, 90% of them singletons; the top ten hold about 4.2%. The sequenced sample was PBMCs or T cells enriched from blood (not recorded which). These receptor sequences come from a woman under 40 who had been exposed to COVID-19.

The chain recombines TRBV27 with TRBJ1-2; 9 bases agree with TRBD1. This CDR3 has 14 amino acids. Germline CDR1 is MNHEY and CDR2 is SMNVEV (reference sequence). The trim removed 5 bases at V and 10 bases at J, leaving 11 bases unmatched. The CDR3 DNA sequence: TGTGCCAGCAGTCCTCTCGGACAGGGGAAATTCTACACCTTC. Protein sequence: CASSPLGQGKFYTF.

This chain uses TRBV27 with TRBJ1-2, with no clear D. The CDR3 runs 15 residues. Trimming stripped 3 bases from V and 2 bases from J, with 13 bases between. Germline V gene data show CDR1 as MNHEY and CDR2 as SMNVEV (reference sequence). CDR3 loop: CASSFVGTTNYGYTF. CDR3 in DNA: TGTGCCAGCAGTTTTGTCGGCACTACAAACTATGGCTACACCTTC.

The chain joins TRBV4-2 to TRBJ1-2; D might be TRBD1 (6 bases). Trimming removed 4 bases at V and 6 bases at J, with 18 bases between. The length of the CDR3 is 15 residues. The germline V gene has CDR1 LGHNA and CDR2 YNFKEQ. This CDR3 reads CASSPKQGVFDGYTF. The CDR3 coding sequence is TGTGCCAGCAGCCCTAAACAGGGTGTATTCGATGGCTACACCTTC.

This chain links TRBV29-1 with TRBJ1-4; D is possibly TRBD1 (6 bases). The CDR3 length is 13 residues. From germline, CDR1 is SQVTM and CDR2 ANQGSEA. Trimming stripped 3 bases from V and 8 bases from J, with 13 bases between. DNA for the CDR3: TGCAGCGTTGAGGCCAGGGGCGCCGAAAAACTGTTTTTT. Amino acid sequence: CSVEARGAEKLFF.

V and J are TRBV3-1 (or the pseudogene TRBV3-2) and TRBJ1-2; D possibly corresponds to TRBD1 (6 bases). The V gene lost 0 bases and the J gene lost 4 bases, with 15 bases spanning the gap. The germline CDR1 and CDR2 sequences are LGHDT and YNNKEL (reference sequence). The CDR3 runs 16 residues. The CDR3 DNA reads TGTGCCAGCAGCCAAGAAGGGGGGGTTCAGGGCTATGGCTACACCTTC. It specifies CASSQEGGVQGYGYTF.

V gene TRBV6-5 combines with J gene TRBJ2-1; D is ambiguous. Trimming removed 6 bases from V and 5 bases from J, with 11 bases in between. The CDR3 consists of 13 residues. The germline V gene has CDR1 MNHEY and CDR2 SVGAGI. CDR3 in DNA: TGTGCCAGCAGCCTATCATTGGACAATGAGCAGTTCTTC. Protein sequence: CASSLSLDNEQFF.

V usage is TRBV4-2 and J usage is TRBJ1-1; 7 bases fit TRBD1. The CDR3 totals 15 residues. Germline V lookup: CDR1 LGHNA, CDR2 YNFKEQ. J was trimmed by 6 bases and V by 3 bases; bases with no gene match: 10. The DNA of the CDR3 is TGTGCCAGCAGCCAGGTACGACAGGGACCCTCTGAAGCTTTCTTT. Its protein is CASSQVRQGPSEAFF.

This clone was counted a few times. Other DNA sequences of this sample code for an identical CDR3. This chain links TRBV9 with TRBJ2-3, with D perhaps matching TRBD2 (6 bases). V lost 0 bases, J lost 3 bases, and 11 bases lay in between. The CDR3 length is 15 residues. Germline assignment: CDR1 SGDLS and CDR2 YYNGEE. The CDR3 DNA sequence: TGTGCCAGCAGCGTAGGGGCTAGCGATACAGATACGCAGTATTTT. It encodes CASSVGASDTDTQYF.